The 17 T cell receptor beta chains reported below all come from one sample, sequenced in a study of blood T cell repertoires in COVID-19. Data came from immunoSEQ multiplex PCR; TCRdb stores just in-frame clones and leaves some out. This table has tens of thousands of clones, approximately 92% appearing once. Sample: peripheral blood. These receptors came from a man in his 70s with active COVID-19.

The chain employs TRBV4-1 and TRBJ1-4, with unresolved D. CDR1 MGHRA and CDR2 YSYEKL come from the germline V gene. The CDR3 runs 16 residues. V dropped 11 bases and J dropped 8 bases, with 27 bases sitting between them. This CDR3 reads CAPRVILTREGEKLFF. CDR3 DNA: TGCGCCCCCCGGGTTATCTTGACCCGGGAGGGCGAAAAACTGTTTTTT.

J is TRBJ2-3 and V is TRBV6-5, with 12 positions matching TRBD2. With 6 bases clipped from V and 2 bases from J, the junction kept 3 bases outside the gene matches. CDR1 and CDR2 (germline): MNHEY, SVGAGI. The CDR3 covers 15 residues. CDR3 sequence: CASSGLAGITDTQYF. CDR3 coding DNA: TGTGCCAGCAGCGGACTAGCGGGGATCACAGATACGCAGTATTTT.

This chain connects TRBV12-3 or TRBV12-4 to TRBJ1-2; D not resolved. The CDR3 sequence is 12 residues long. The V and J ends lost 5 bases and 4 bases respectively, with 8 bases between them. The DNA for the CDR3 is TGTGCCAGCAGTCGGGAGGGCTATGGCTACACCTTC. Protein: CASSREGYGYTF.

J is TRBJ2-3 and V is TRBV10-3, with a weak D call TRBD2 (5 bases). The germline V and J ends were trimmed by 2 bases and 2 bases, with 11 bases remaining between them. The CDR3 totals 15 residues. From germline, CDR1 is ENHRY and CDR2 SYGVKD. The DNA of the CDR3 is TGTGCCATCAGTGAGCGTGGACTTTCCACAGATACGCAGTATTTT. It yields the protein CAISERGLSTDTQYF.

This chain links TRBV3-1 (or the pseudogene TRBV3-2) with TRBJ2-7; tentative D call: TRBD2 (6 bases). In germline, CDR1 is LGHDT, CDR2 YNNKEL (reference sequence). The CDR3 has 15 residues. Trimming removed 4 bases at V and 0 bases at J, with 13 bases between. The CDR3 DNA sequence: TGTGCCAGCAGCCCCACCTGGGACTCCTCCTACGAGCAGTACTTC. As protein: CASSPTWDSSYEQYF.

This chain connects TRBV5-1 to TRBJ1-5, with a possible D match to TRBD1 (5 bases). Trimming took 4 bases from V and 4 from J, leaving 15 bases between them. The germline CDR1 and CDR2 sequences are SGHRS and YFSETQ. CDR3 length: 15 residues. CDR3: CASSPTGYKNQPQHF. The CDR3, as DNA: TGCGCCAGCAGCCCAACAGGTTATAAGAATCAGCCCCAGCATTTT. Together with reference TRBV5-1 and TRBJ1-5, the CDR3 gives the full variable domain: KAGVTQTPRYLIKTRGQQVTLSCSPISGHRSVSWYQQTPGQGLQFLFEYFSETQRNKGNFPGRFSGRQFSNSRSEMNVSTLELGDSALYLCASSPTGYKNQPQHFGDGTRLSIL.

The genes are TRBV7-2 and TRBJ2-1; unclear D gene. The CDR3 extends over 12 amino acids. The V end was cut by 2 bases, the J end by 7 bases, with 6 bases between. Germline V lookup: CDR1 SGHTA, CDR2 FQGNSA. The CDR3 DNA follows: TGTGCCAGCAGCTTAATGAGGAATGAGCAGTTCTTC. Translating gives CASSLMRNEQFF.

CDR3: CSVRRGASAETQYF. The CDR3 nucleotides read TGCAGCGTCCGACGGGGGGCTTCTGCAGAGACCCAGTACTTC. The rearrangement joins TRBV29-1 to TRBJ2-5, with a possible D match to TRBD2 (7 bases). Germline V lookup: CDR1 SQVTM, CDR2 ANQGSEA. Trimming pared 6 bases from V and 4 bases from J, leaving 18 bases between. The CDR3 loop spans 14 amino acids.

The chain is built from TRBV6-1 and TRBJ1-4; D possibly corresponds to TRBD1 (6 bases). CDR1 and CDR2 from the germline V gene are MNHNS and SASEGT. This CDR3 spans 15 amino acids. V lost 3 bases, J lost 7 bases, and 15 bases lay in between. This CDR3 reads CASSERGSFAEKLFF. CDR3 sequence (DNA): TGTGCCAGCAGTGAGAGGGGGTCTTTTGCTGAAAAACTGTTTTTT.

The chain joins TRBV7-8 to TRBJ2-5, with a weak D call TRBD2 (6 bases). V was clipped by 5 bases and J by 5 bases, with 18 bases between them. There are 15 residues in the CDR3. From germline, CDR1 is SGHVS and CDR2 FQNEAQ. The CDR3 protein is CASSEGLLSSETQYF. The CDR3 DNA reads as TGTGCCAGCAGCGAGGGACTCCTCTCATCGGAGACCCAGTACTTC.

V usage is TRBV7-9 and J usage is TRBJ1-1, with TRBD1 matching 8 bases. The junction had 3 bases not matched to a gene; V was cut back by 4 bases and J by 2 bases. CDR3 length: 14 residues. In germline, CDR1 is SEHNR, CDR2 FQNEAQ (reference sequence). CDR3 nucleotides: TGTGCCAGCAGCTCCGGACAGGGAAACACTGAAGCTTTCTTT. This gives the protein CASSSGQGNTEAFF.

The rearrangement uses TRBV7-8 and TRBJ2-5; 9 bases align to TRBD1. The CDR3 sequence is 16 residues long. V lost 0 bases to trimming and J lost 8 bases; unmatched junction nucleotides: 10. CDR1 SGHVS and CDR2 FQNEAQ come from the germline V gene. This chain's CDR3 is CASSLALGQGFDTQYF. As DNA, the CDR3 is TGTGCCAGCAGCTTAGCTTTGGGACAGGGTTTTGATACCCAGTACTTC.

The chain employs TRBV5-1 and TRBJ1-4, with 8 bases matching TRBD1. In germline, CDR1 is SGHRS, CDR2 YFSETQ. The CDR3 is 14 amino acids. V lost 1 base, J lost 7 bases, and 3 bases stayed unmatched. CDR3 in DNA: TGCGCCAGCAGCTTGACAGGGGGTTCTGAAAAACTGTTTTTT. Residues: CASSLTGGSEKLFF.

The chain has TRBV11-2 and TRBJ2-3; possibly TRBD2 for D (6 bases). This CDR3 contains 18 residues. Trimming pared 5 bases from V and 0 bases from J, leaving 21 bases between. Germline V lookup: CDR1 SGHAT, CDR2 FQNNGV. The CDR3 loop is CASSTIGTPGTSTDTQYF. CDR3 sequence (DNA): TGTGCCAGCAGCACCATCGGAACCCCGGGGACTAGCACAGATACGCAGTATTTT.

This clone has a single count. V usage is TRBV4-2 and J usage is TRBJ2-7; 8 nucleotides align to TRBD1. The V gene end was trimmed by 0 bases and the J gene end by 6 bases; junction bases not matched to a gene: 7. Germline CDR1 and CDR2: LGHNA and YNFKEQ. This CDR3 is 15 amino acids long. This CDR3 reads CASSQDLGQGVEQYF. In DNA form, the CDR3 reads TGTGCCAGCAGCCAAGATTTAGGACAGGGTGTCGAGCAGTACTTC.

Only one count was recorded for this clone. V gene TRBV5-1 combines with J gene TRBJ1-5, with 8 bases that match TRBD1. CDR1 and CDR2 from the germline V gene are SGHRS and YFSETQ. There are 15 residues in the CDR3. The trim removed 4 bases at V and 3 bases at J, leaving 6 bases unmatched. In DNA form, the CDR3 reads TGCGCCAGCAGCCTAGGACAGGGCCCCAATCAGCCCCAGCATTTT. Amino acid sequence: CASSLGQGPNQPQHF.

The chain's CDR3 is CSVDSPYDGYTF. CDR3 nucleotide sequence: TGCAGCGTTGATTCCCCCTACGATGGCTACACCTTC. The chain couples TRBV29-1 to TRBJ1-2; no clear D. The germline V gene encodes CDR1 SQVTM and CDR2 ANQGSEA. CDR3 length equals 12 residues. V was trimmed by 3 bases and J by 6 bases, leaving 11 bases between them.